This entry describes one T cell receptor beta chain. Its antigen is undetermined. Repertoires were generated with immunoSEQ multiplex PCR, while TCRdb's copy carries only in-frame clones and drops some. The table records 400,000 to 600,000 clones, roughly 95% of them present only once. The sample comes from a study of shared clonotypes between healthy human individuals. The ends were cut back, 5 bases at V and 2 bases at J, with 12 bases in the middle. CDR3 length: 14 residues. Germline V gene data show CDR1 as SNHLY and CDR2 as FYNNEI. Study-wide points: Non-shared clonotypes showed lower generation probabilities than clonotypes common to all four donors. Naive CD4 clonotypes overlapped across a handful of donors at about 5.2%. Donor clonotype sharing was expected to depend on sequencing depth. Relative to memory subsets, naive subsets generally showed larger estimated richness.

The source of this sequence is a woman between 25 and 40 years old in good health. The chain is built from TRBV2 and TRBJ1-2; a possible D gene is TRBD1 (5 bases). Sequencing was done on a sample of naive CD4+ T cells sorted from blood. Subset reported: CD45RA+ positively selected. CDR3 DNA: TGTGCCAGCAGTTCAACCCCAGGGAACTATGGCTACACCTTC. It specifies CASSSTPGNYGYTF.